Below, 27 T cell receptor beta chains from the same sample are listed, as sequenced in a study of OX40 agonist ivuxolimab in advanced cancers. Generated by immunoSEQ multiplex PCR, the TCRdb table keeps only in-frame clones and is missing some. The repertoire holds about 48,000 clones, around 88% seen once, with 25% to 40% in the top ten. Material: CD4+ or CD8+ T cells sorted from blood, obtained in a trial of the OX40 agonist ivuxolimab. The source is an adult with an advanced solid tumor such as melanoma, head and neck, liver or kidney cancer.

The genes are TRBV6-1 and TRBJ2-7, with D possibly TRBD1 on 5 matching bases. Looked up from germline, CDR1 is MNHNS and CDR2 is SASEGT. The CDR3 has 15 amino acids. With 5 bases removed from V and 2 bases from J, the gap between germline ends came to 16 bases. Here the CDR3 DNA reads TGTGCCAGCAGTTCGACAGATCCCTTACCCTACGAGCAGTACTTC. It yields the protein CASSSTDPLPYEQYF.

The chain is built from TRBV11-2 and TRBJ2-1; 8 positions agree with TRBD2. V lost 2 bases, J lost 0 bases, and 0 bases stayed unmatched. The CDR3 loop spans 15 amino acids. Germline CDR1 is SGHAT and CDR2 is FQNNGV. CDR3 residues: CASSLSGSSYNEQFF. The CDR3 nucleotides read TGTGCCAGCAGCTTAAGCGGGAGCTCCTACAATGAGCAGTTCTTC.

The J gene is TRBJ1-1, the V gene TRBV23-1, with 9 nucleotides matching TRBD1. TRBV23-1 has ORF status, its function being uncertain. The CDR3 has 14 residues. The trim removed 6 bases at V and 1 base at J, leaving 3 bases unmatched. CDR3 sequence reads: CASSRDRENTEAFF. The CDR3 nucleotides are TGCGCCAGCAGCCGGGACAGGGAGAACACTGAAGCTTTCTTT.

To note about this clone: Other DNA sequences of this sample code for an identical CDR3. The V and J genes are TRBV6-5 and TRBJ2-7; maybe TRBD2 (5 bases). Germline V CDR1 and CDR2: MNHEY, SVGAGI. V lost 6 bases to trimming and J lost 6 bases, with 15 bases between them. The CDR3 sequence is 13 residues long. Here the CDR3 reads CASSVGLLGEQYF. The DNA of the CDR3 is TGTGCCAGCAGCGTCGGACTGCTTGGCGAGCAGTACTTC.

This clone was observed a single time. One end of the junction fails to match germline, which may point to a read error. The sample contains more than one DNA sequence encoding this CDR3. This chain uses TRBV9 with TRBJ2-7, with D possibly matching TRBD1 (6 bases). This CDR3 comprises 17 residues. Germline V gene sequence: CDR1 SGDLS, CDR2 YYNGEE. CDR3 region: CASSVDGRGILSYEQYF. The CDR3 DNA reads TGTGCTAGCAGCGTAGATGGCAGGGGAATCCTCTCCTACGAGCAGTACTTC. Variable domain in full (rest from reference TRBV9 and TRBJ2-7): DSGVTQTPKHLITATGQRVTLRCSPRSGDLSVYWYQQSLDQGLQFLIQYYNGEERAKGNILERFSAQQFPDLHSELNLSSLELGDSALYFCASSVDGRGILSYEQYFGPGTRLTVT.

The genes are TRBV28 and TRBJ2-1, with D perhaps matching TRBD2 (5 bases). The length of the CDR3 is 12 residues. Per germline, CDR1 MDHEN and CDR2 SYDVKM. Trimming cost V 6 bases and J 9 bases, with 12 bases left between them. CDR3 sequence: CASSSDYVEQFF. The CDR3 DNA follows: TGTGCCAGCAGCTCCGACTATGTTGAGCAGTTCTTC.

This rearrangement joins TRBV4-1 to TRBJ2-5; possible D gene TRBD2, 5 bases. The J call may be wrong; the DNA end is better matched by TRBJ2-7. The germline CDR1 and CDR2 sequences are MGHRA and YSYEKL. The CDR3 runs 14 residues. The CDR3 DNA follows: TGCGCCAGCAGCCAAGGCGGGTCATCCTACGAGCAGTACTTC. It translates to CASSQGGSSYEQYF.

This rearrangement joins TRBV27 to TRBJ2-7; D is perhaps TRBD1 (8 bases). The V gene's germline CDR1 is MNHEY and CDR2 SMNVEV (reference sequence). The V end lost 6 bases, the J end lost 3 bases, and 15 bases lay between the germline ends. The CDR3 runs 14 residues. Here the CDR3 reads CASRPTGGGYEQYF. CDR3 in DNA: TGTGCCAGCAGGCCTACAGGGGGGGGCTACGAGCAGTACTTC.

The chain employs TRBV29-1 and TRBJ1-4; the D gene is possibly TRBD1 (6 bases). V was cut by 4 bases and J by 1 base, with 10 bases left in between. Germline V gene data show CDR1 as SQVTM and CDR2 as ANQGSEA. The CDR3 loop spans 14 amino acids. CDR3 coding DNA: TGCAGCGTTGGGTTCAGGGGAACTAATGAAAAACTGTTTTTT. Protein: CSVGFRGTNEKLFF.

The chain couples TRBV28 to TRBJ1-1, with 7 bases fitting TRBD1. The CDR3 is made up of 12 amino acids. Germline V lookup: CDR1 MDHEN, CDR2 SYDVKM. V lost 8 bases, J lost 10 bases, and 10 bases stayed unmatched. The CDR3 nucleotides are TGTGCCAGCCAGACAGGGTCTGTAGGAGCTTTCTTT. Amino acids: CASQTGSVGAFF. Variable domain in full (rest from reference TRBV28 and TRBJ1-1): DVKVTQSSRYLVKRTGEKVFLECVQDMDHENMFWYRQDPGLGLRLIYFSYDVKMKEKGDIPEGYSVSREKKERFSLILESASTNQTSMYLCASQTGSVGAFFGQGTRLTVV.

The chain uses TRBV7-2 and TRBJ2-1, with 8 bases identical to TRBD2. This CDR3 contains 16 residues. J gave up 7 bases and V 5 bases, and 13 bases lay outside the gene matches. The germline V gene encodes CDR1 SGHTA and CDR2 FQGNSA. CDR3 protein: CASSEALAGGLNEQFF. DNA for the CDR3: TGTGCCAGCAGCGAAGCGTTGGCGGGGGGCCTGAATGAGCAGTTCTTC.

The chain combines TRBV7-9 with TRBJ2-1; D is uncertain. The CDR3 sequence is 11 residues long. Trimming removed 0 bases from V and 7 bases from J, with 1 base in between. CDR1 is SEHNR and CDR2 is FQNEAQ in the germline V gene (reference sequence). The chain's CDR3 is CASSLANEQFF. The CDR3 coding sequence is TGTGCCAGCAGCTTAGCGAATGAGCAGTTCTTC.

The V and J genes are TRBV21-1 and TRBJ2-7; the table calls TRBD2, which could not be checked here. TRBV21-1 is a recognized pseudogene. This CDR3 contains 16 residues. The CDR3 loop is CASSKARGEGWWEQYF. The CDR3 DNA is TGTGCCAGCAGCAAAGCGCGGGGGGAGGGTTGGTGGGAGCAGTACTTC.

The V call is TRBV9, the J call TRBJ2-5; perhaps TRBD2 as D (6 bases). Looked up from germline, CDR1 is SGDLS and CDR2 is YYNGEE. The CDR3 runs to 17 residues. V dropped 6 bases and J dropped 3 bases, with 24 bases sitting between them. CDR3 coding DNA: TGTGCCAGCAACCCAGGCGGGGTTTCCGCAAGAAAAGAGACCCAGTACTTC. It encodes CASNPGGVSARKETQYF. The full variable domain, its missing parts supplied by reference TRBV9 and TRBJ2-5, is DSGVTQTPKHLITATGQRVTLRCSPRSGDLSVYWYQQSLDQGLQFLIQYYNGEERAKGNILERFSAQQFPDLHSELNLSSLELGDSALYFCASNPGGVSARKETQYFGPGTRLLVL.

This clone was seen just once. The genes are TRBV4-1 and TRBJ2-3; 9 positions agree with TRBD1. V lost 3 bases and J lost 4; bases outside the gene matches: 5. Germline values: CDR1 MGHRA, CDR2 YSYEKL. This CDR3 spans 15 amino acids. Written as DNA, the CDR3 is TGCGCCAGCAGCCACCTACAGGGGGCGGCAGATACGCAGTATTTT. This gives the protein CASSHLQGAADTQYF.

This CDR3 is CARTSGGAPTETQYF. CDR3 nucleotides: TGTGCCAGGACTAGCGGGGGGGCCCCCACAGAGACCCAGTACTTC. The rearrangement uses TRBV6-4 and TRBJ2-5; TRBD2 matches at 14 bases. The CDR3 contains 15 residues. Germline values: CDR1 MRHNA, CDR2 SNTAGT. Germline trimming cut 9 bases from V and 4 bases from J; bases unmatched to any gene: 7.

The chain couples TRBV9 to TRBJ2-1; the D gene could be TRBD1 or TRBD2 (5 bases each). Germline V gene lookup returns CDR1 SGDLS and CDR2 YYNGEE. CDR3 length equals 14 residues. Trimming shortened V by 0 bases and J by 5 bases, and 9 bases separated the two germline ends. CDR3 coding DNA: TGTGCCAGCAGCGTAGGAGGGGCAGACAATGAGCAGTTCTTC. Encoded protein: CASSVGGADNEQFF.

This clone appeared a single time. V gene TRBV7-9 combines with J gene TRBJ1-3; D not resolved. V was cut by 4 bases and J by 8 bases, with 18 bases left in between. Looked up from germline, CDR1 is SEHNR and CDR2 is FQNEAQ (reference sequence). CDR3 length: 15 amino acids. The CDR3, as DNA: TGTGCCAGCAGCTCGTCCACCCAGGAGGCGCACACCATATATTTT. It codes for CASSSSTQEAHTIYF.

V gene TRBV7-6 combines with J gene TRBJ2-7; D possibly corresponds to TRBD2 (6 bases). The germline gives CDR1 SGHVS, CDR2 FNYEAQ. V was trimmed by 1 base and J by 5 bases, leaving 9 bases between them. The CDR3 runs to 13 residues. The CDR3 DNA follows: TGTGCCAGCAGCTTAGGGGGCGGGAACGAGCAGTACTTC. Encoded protein: CASSLGGGNEQYF. The complete variable domain, with remaining parts taken from reference TRBV7-6 and TRBJ2-7, reads GAGVSQSPRYKVTKRGQDVALRCDPISGHVSLYWYRQALGQGPEFLTYFNYEAQQDKSGLPNDRFSAERPEGSISTLTIQRTEQRDSAMYRCASSLGGGNEQYFGPGTRLTVT.

In regard to this clone: Germline is not matched at one junction end, which may reflect a read error. The chain uses TRBV7-9 and TRBJ2-6, with TRBD1 matching 10 bases. The CDR3 loop spans 16 amino acids. Germline CDR1 and CDR2: SEHNR and FQNEAQ (reference sequence). The CDR3: CASSPRTGGGVNVLTF. CDR3 nucleotide sequence: TGTGCCAGCAGCCCGAGGACAGGGGGTGGGGTCAACGTCCTGACTTTC.

The chain employs TRBV14 and TRBJ2-7; no firm D call. Germline V gene sequence: CDR1 SGHDN, CDR2 FVKESK. The V gene lost 1 base and the J gene lost 5 bases, with 9 bases spanning the gap. This CDR3 has 13 amino acids. The CDR3 protein is CASSQVTRDEQYF. CDR3 coding DNA: TGTGCCAGCAGCCAAGTGACGAGAGACGAGCAGTACTTC. Looking up the rest from reference TRBV14 and TRBJ2-7 gives the full variable domain: EAGVTQFPSHSVIEKGQTVTLRCDPISGHDNLYWYRRVMGKEIKFLLHFVKESKQDESGMPNNRFLAERTGGTYSTLKVQPAELEDSGVYFCASSQVTRDEQYFGPGTRLTVT.

This chain links TRBV2 with TRBJ1-4; D uncertain. Germline V CDR1 and CDR2: SNHLY, FYNNEI. V was clipped by 0 bases and J by 6 bases, with 8 bases between them. The length of the CDR3 is 14 residues. CDR3 DNA: TGTGCCAGCAGTGAAGCCGGGCCAGATGAAAAACTGTTTTTT. As protein: CASSEAGPDEKLFF.

The V gene is TRBV29-1, the J gene TRBJ1-2; no firm D call. Trimming took off 6 bases at V and 0 bases at J, with 11 bases between the two ends. Germline CDR1 reads SQVTM; CDR2 reads ANQGSEA. This CDR3 has 13 amino acids. CDR3 loop: CSVSGLPNYGYTF. For the CDR3, the DNA is TGCAGCGTCTCCGGGCTGCCTAACTATGGCTACACCTTC.

The chain joins TRBV11-3 to TRBJ2-2; the D gene could be TRBD1 or TRBD2 (6 bases each). Looked up from germline, CDR1 is SGHNT and CDR2 is YENEEA. V dropped 5 bases and J dropped 3 bases, with 16 bases sitting between them. This CDR3 is 16 amino acids long. The CDR3 sequence: CASSRGKGEDTGELFF. The CDR3 region has the DNA TGTGCCAGCAGCCGAGGGAAGGGGGAGGACACCGGGGAGCTGTTTTTT.

This clone was detected once. The genes are TRBV27 and TRBJ2-1, with TRBD2 matching over 8 bases. Germline V gene lookup returns CDR1 MNHEY and CDR2 SMNVEV (reference sequence). The length of the CDR3 is 15 residues. V was clipped by 2 bases and J by 6 bases; unmatched bases: 6. The CDR3 nucleotides are TGTGCCAGCAGTTTAATGGCGGGAGGAATCAATGAGCAGTTCTTC. Protein: CASSLMAGGINEQFF.

This clone has just one count. Relative to the germline gene, one junction end is altered; a read error may explain this. This sequence joins TRBV30 and TRBJ2-7; TRBD1 is a possible D gene (6 bases). The CDR3 runs to 13 residues. Germline lookup yields CDR1 GTSNPN and CDR2 SVGIG (reference sequence). In nucleotides, the CDR3 is TGTGCCGGGAGCCCGGGACACTACTACGAGCAGTACTTC. Its protein product is CAGSPGHYYEQYF.

This clone was detected only a few times. The chain carries TRBV4-1 and TRBJ1-1; 7 bases align to TRBD1. The V and J ends lost 2 bases and 6 bases, in that order; junction bases with no gene match: 12. Per germline, CDR1 MGHRA and CDR2 YSYEKL. This CDR3 is built from 16 residues. Written as DNA, the CDR3 is TGCGCCAGCAGCCAATTCCTTACAGGGGCCTACCCTGAAGCTTTCTTT. This sequence encodes CASSQFLTGAYPEAFF.